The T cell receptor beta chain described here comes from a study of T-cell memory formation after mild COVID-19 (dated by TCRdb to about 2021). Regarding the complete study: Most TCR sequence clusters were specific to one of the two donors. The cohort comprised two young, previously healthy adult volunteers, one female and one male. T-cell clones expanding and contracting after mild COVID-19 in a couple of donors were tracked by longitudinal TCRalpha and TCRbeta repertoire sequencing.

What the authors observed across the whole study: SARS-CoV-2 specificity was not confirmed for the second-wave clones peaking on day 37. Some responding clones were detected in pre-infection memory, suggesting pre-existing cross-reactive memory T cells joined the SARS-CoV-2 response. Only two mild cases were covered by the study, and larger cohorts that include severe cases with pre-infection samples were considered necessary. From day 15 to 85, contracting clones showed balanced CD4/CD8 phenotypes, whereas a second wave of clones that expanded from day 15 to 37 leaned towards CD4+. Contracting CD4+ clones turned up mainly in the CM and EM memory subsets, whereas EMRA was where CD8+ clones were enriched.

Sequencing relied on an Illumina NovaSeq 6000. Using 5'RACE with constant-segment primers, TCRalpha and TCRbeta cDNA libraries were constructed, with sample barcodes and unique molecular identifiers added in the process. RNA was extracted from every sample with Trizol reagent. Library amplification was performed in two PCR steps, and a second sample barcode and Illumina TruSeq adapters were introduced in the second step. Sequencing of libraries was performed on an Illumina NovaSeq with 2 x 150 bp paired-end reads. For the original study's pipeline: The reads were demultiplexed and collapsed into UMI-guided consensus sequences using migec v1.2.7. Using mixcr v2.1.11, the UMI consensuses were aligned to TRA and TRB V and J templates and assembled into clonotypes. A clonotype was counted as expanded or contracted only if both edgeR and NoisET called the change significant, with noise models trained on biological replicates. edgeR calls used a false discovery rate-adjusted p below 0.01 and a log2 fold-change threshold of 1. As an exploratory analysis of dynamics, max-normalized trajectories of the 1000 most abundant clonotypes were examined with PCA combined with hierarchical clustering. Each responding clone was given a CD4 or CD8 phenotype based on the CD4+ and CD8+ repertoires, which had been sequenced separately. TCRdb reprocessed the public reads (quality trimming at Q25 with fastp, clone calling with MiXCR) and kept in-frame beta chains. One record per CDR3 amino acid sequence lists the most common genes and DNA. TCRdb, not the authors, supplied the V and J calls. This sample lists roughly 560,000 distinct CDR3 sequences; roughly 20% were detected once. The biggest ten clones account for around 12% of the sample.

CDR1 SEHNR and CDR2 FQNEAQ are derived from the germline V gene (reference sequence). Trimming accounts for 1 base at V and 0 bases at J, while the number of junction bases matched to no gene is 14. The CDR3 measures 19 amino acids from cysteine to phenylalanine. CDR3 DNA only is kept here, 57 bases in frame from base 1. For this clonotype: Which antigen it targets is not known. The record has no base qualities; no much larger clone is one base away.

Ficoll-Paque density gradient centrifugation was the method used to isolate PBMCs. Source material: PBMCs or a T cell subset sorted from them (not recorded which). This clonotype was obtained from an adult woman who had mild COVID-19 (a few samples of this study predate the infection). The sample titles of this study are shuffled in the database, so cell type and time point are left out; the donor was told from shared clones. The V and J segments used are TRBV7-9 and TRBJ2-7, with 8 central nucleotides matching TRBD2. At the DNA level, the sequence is TGTGCCAGCAGCTTAGAGTTGGGGGTTGGCGGGACTAGCTCCTACGAGCAGTACTTC. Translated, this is CASSLELGVGGTSSYEQYF.